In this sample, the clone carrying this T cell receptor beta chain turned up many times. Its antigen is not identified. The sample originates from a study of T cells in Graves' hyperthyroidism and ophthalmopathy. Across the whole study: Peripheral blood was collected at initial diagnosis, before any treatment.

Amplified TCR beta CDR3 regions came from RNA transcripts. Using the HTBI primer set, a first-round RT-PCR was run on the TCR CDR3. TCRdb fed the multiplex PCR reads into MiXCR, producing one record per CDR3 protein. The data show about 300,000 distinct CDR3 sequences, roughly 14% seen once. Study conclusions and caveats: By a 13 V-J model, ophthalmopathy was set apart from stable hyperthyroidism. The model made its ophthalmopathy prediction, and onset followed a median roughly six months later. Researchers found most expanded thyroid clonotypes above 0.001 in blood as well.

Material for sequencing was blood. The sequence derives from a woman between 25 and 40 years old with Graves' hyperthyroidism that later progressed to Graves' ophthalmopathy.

CDR3 sequence reads: CASIQAGGREDTQYF. CDR3 sequence (DNA): TGTGCCAGCATTCAAGCGGGAGGTCGTGAAGATACGCAGTATTTT. The chain joins TRBV28 to TRBJ2-3; the match to TRBD2 covers 9 bases. J lost 5 bases, V lost 7 bases, and 10 bases had no gene match. CDR1 MDHEN and CDR2 SYDVKM come from the germline V gene. The CDR3 sequence is 15 residues long.